Shown below are 5 T cell receptor beta chains from a single sample sequenced in a study of neoadjuvant nivolumab and ipilimumab in lung cancer. Libraries were prepared by immunoSEQ multiplex PCR; TCRdb keeps only in-frame clonotypes and omits some of them. The sample has 39,000 or so clones, approximately 89% seen once; the top ten hold 3.3%. The specimen comprised peripheral blood, sampled before neoadjuvant nivolumab, alone or with ipilimumab. Receptors were obtained from an adult with non-small cell lung cancer.

The chain uses TRBV1 and TRBJ2-3; the DNA was not used to check the table's D call, TRBD2. TRBV1 is an annotated pseudogene. The CDR3 length is 16 residues. DNA for the CDR3: TGCACCAGCAGCCAAGCCAGGACTAGCGGCACAGATACGCAGTATTTT. This codes for CTSSQARTSGTDTQYF.

This clone was picked up one time. The chain carries TRBV19 and TRBJ2-5, with 10 nucleotides matching TRBD1. V gave up 4 bases and J gave up 1 base; unmatched junction bases: 3. The CDR3 spans 15 residues. The germline gives CDR1 LNHDA, CDR2 SQIVND (reference sequence). CDR3 sequence: CASSSRTGGQETQYF. Written as DNA, the CDR3 is TGTGCCAGTAGTAGTCGGACAGGGGGCCAAGAGACCCAGTACTTC.

CDR3 amino acids: CASRKGQGASETQYF. Here the CDR3 DNA reads TGTGCCAGCAGGAAGGGACAGGGGGCCTCAGAGACCCAGTACTTC. V is TRBV7-9 and J is TRBJ2-5, with 12 bases fitting TRBD1. This CDR3 spans 15 amino acids. Germline V gene sequence: CDR1 SEHNR, CDR2 FQNEAQ (reference sequence). The ends lost 6 bases at V and 4 bases at J; junction bases unmatched: 6. The whole variable domain, remainder taken from reference TRBV7-9 and TRBJ2-5, is DTGVSQNPRHKITKRGQNVTFRCDPISEHNRLYWYRQTLGQGPEFLTYFQNEAQLEKSRLLSDRFSAERPKGSFSTLEIQRTEQGDSAMYLCASRKGQGASETQYFGPGTRLLVL.

V usage is TRBV7-9 and J usage is TRBJ2-5; perhaps TRBD2 as D (5 bases). The CDR3 is made up of 15 amino acids. CDR1 is SEHNR and CDR2 is FQNEAQ in the germline V gene (reference sequence). Trimming removed 0 bases at V and 4 bases at J, with 12 bases between. The CDR3 coding sequence is TGTGCCAGCAGCTTAGCCGGGGTTCGCTTAGAGACCCAGTACTTC. Protein sequence: CASSLAGVRLETQYF.

The V gene is TRBV4-2, the J gene TRBJ2-5; unclear D gene. Germline V gene data show CDR1 as LGHNA and CDR2 as YNFKEQ. Deletions cut 2 bases from V and 1 base from J, with 2 bases between. The CDR3 is 12 residues long. The CDR3 nucleotides read TGTGCCAGCAGCCAATCCCAAGAGACCCAGTACTTC. This sequence encodes CASSQSQETQYF.